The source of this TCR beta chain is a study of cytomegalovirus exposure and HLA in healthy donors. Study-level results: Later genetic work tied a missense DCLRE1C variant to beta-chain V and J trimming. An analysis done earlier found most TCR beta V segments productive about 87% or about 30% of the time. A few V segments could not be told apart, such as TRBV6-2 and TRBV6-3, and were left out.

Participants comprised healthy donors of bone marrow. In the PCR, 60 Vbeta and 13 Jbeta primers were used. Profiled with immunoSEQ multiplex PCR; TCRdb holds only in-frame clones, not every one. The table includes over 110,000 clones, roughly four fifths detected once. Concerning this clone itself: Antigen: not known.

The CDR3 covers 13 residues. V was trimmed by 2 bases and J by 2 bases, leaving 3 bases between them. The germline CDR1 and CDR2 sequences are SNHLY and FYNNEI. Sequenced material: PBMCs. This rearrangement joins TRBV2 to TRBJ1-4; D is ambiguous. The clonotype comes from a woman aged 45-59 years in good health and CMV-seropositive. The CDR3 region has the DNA TGTGCCAGCAGTGAACAGACTAATGAAAAACTGTTTTTT. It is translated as CASSEQTNEKLFF.